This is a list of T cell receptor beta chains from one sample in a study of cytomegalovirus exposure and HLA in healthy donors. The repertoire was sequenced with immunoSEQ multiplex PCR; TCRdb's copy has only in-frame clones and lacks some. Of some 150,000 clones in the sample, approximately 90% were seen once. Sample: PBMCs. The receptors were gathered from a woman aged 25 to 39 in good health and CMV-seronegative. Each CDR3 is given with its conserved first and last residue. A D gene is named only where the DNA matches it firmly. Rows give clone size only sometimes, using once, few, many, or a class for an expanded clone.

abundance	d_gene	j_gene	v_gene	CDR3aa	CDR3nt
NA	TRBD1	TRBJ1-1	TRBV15	CATSSPGQGMNTEAFF	TGTGCCACCAGCAGCCCGGGACAGGGCATGAACACTGAAGCTTTCTTT
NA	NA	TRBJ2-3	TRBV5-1	CASSYSGTTGDTQYF	TGCGCCAGCAGCTACTCCGGGACAACCGGGGATACGCAGTATTTT
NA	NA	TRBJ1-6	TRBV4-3	CASSLLRGSPLHF	TGCGCCAGCAGCCTACTGCGCGGCTCACCCCTCCACTTT
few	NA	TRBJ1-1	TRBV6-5	CASSYFAGNTEAFF	TGTGCCAGCAGTTACTTTGCCGGGAACACTGAAGCTTTCTTT
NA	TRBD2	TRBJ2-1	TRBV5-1	CASSPVGRGLNEQFF	TGCGCCAGCAGCCCCGTCGGGAGGGGGTTAAATGAGCAGTTCTTC
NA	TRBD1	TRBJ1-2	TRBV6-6	CASRPTPGQGSGYTF	TGTGCCAGCAGGCCAACCCCGGGACAGGGAAGCGGCTACACCTTC
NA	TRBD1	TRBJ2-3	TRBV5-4	CASSFNRGTDTQYF	TGTGCCAGCAGCTTTAACAGGGGTACAGATACGCAGTATTTT
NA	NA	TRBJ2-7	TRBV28	CASRRSLGEQYF	TGTGCCAGCCGCCGTTCCCTCGGCGAGCAGTACTTC
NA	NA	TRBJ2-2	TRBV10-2	CASSDQGSAGELFF	TGCGCCAGCAGTGATCAGGGGTCGGCCGGGGAGCTGTTTTTT
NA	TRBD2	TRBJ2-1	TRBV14	CASSRLLAGAYNEQFF	TGTGCCAGCAGCCGCCTACTAGCGGGAGCGTACAATGAGCAGTTCTTC
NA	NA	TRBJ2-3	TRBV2	CASSPFTGGADTQYF	TGTGCCAGCAGTCCTTTTACCGGGGGAGCAGATACGCAGTATTTT
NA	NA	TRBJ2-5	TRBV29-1	CSVDRAGTGQETQYF	TGCAGCGTTGACAGAGCGGGGACAGGTCAAGAGACCCAGTACTTC
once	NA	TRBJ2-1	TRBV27	CASSPRVAVKNEQFF	TGTGCCAGCAGTCCCCGGGTCGCCGTGAAGAATGAGCAGTTCTTC
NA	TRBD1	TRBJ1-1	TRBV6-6	CASRSRQGSGTEAFF	TGTGCCAGCAGGTCCCGACAGGGGTCGGGCACTGAAGCTTTCTTT
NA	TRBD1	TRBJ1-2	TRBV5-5	CASSAETGVMDGYTF	TGTGCCAGCAGCGCGGAGACAGGGGTGATGGATGGCTACACCTTC
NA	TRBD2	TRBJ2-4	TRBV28	CASGKFGSGRKNIQYF	TGTGCCAGCGGAAAATTCGGCAGCGGGAGGAAAAACATTCAGTACTTC
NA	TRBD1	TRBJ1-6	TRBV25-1	CASSEGGMGLTGGITLHF	TGTGCCAGCAGTGAAGGGGGGATGGGCCTGACAGGGGGCATAACCCTCCACTTT
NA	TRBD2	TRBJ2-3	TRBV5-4	CASSYASGTNTQYF	TGTGCCAGCAGCTACGCTAGCGGGACCAATACGCAGTATTTT
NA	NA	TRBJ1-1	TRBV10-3	CAISEPPIRGTEAFF	TGTGCCATCAGTGAGCCGCCTATTAGGGGCACTGAAGCTTTCTTT
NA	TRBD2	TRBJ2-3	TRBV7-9	CASSLSGGGADTQYF	TGTGCCAGCAGCTTATCTGGCGGGGGGGCAGATACGCAGTATTTT
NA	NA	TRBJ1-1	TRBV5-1	CASSLGGNTEAFF	TGCGCCAGCAGCTTAGGGGGGAACACTGAAGCTTTCTTT
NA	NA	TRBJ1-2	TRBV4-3	CASSQDPGGSPLNYGYTF	TGCGCCAGCAGCCAAGATCCCGGGGGATCGCCTCTTAACTATGGCTACACCTTC
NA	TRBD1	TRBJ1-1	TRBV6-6	CASSPIDRGSEAFF	TGTGCCAGCAGTCCCATTGACAGGGGGTCTGAAGCTTTCTTT
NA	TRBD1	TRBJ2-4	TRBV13	CASSSWRQGGTKNIQYF	TGTGCCAGCAGCTCATGGCGACAGGGTGGAACCAAAAACATTCAGTACTTC
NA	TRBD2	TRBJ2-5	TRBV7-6	CASSLRLAGEQQTQYF	TGTGCCAGCAGCTTGAGACTAGCGGGAGAACAGCAGACCCAGTACTTC
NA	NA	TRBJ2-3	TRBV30	CAWSMTRGPSVAF	TGTGCCTGGAGTATGACTAGGGGCCCTTCGGTGGCTTTT
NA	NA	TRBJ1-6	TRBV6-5	CASKSSSLGNSPLHF	TGTGCCAGCAAGTCCAGCAGCCTAGGTAATTCACCCCTCCACTTT
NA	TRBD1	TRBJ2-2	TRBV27	CASRIDRGRTGELFF	TGTGCCAGCAGAATCGACAGGGGGCGGACCGGGGAGCTGTTTTTT
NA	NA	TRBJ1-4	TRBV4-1	CASSQEGVTGTPNEKLFF	TGCGCCAGCAGCCAAGAAGGGGTTACCGGGACACCTAATGAAAAACTGTTTTTT
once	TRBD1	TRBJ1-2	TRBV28	CASSFPPGTAIGDGYTF	TGTGCCAGCAGTTTTCCTCCGGGGACAGCTATAGGAGATGGCTACACCTTC
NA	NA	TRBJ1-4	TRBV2	CASSGPLVTNEKLFF	TGTGCCAGCAGTGGACCCCTAGTAACTAATGAAAAACTGTTTTTT
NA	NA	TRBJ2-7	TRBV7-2	CASSPAGVSYEQYF	TGTGCCAGCAGCCCGGCAGGGGTCTCCTACGAGCAGTACTTC
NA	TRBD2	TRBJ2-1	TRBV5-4	CASSSSSGLAGGREFF	TGTGCCAGCAGCTCCTCCAGTGGGTTAGCGGGGGGCCGGGAGTTCTTC
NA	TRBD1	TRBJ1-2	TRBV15	CATSRDPVGQGSGYTF	TGTGCCACCAGCAGAGATCCCGTCGGACAGGGGAGCGGCTACACCTTC
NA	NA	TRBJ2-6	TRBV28	CASSPDSSGANVLTF	TGTGCCAGCAGTCCTGACTCCTCTGGGGCCAACGTCCTGACTTTC
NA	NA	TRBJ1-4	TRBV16	CASSRAVNEKLFF	TGTGCCAGCAGCCGGGCCGTTAATGAAAAACTGTTTTTT
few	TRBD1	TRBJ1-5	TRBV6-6	CASSTGKGTEYQPQHF	TGTGCCAGCAGTACAGGCAAGGGGACAGAATATCAGCCCCAGCATTTT
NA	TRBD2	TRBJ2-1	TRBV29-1	CSGTSGSRNNEQFF	TGCAGCGGAACCAGCGGGAGTCGGAACAATGAGCAGTTCTTC
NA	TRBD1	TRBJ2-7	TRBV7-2	CASRQGTYEQYF	TGTGCCAGCAGACAGGGGACCTACGAGCAGTACTTC
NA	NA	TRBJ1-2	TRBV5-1	CASGANYGYTF	TGCGCCAGCGGGGCGAACTATGGCTACACCTTC
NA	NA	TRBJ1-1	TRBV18	CASSPLAGVDTEAFF	TGTGCCAGCTCACCCCTGGCAGGGGTGGACACTGAAGCTTTCTTT
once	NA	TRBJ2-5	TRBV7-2	CASSPNSPRETQYF	TGTGCCAGCAGCCCGAACTCACCCCGAGAGACCCAGTACTTC
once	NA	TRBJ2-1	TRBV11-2	CASSLDRRGSYNEQFF	TGTGCCAGCAGCTTAGATCGCAGAGGCTCCTACAATGAGCAGTTCTTC
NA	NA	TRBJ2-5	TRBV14	CASSQDRVETQYF	TGTGCCAGCAGCCAAGACAGGGTGGAGACCCAGTACTTC
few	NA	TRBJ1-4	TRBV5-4	CASSSTPETNEKLFF	TGTGCCAGCAGCTCGACCCCGGAGACTAATGAAAAACTGTTTTTT